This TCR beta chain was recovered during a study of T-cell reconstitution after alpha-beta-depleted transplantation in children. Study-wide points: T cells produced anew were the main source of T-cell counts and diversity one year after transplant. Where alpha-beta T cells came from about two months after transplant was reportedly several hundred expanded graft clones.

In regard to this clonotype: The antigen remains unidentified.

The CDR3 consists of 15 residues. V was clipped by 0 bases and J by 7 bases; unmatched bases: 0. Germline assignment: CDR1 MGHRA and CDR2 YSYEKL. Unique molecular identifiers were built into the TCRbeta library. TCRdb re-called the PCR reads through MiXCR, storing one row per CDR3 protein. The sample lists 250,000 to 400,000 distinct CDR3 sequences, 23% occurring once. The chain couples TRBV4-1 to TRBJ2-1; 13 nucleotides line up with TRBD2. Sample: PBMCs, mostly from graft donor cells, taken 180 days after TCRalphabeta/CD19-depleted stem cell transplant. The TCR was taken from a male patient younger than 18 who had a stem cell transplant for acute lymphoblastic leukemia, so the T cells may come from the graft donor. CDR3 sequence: CASSQETSGRNEQFF. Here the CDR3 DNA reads TGCGCCAGCAGCCAAGAGACTAGCGGGAGGAATGAGCAGTTCTTC.